A selection of T cell receptor beta chains follows, all from one sample in a study of cytomegalovirus exposure and HLA in healthy donors. The table came from immunoSEQ multiplex PCR; TCRdb's copy has only in-frame clones and leaves some out. The sample has 150,000 to 200,000 clones; 75% to 85% are singletons. Sequencing was carried out using PBMCs. The receptors stem from a woman aged 18-29 years in good health and CMV-seronegative. Both conserved end residues are part of each CDR3. D genes are given only for firm matches. Some rows mark clone size as missing; the rest say once, few, many or name a class of expanded clone.

abundance,j_gene,d_gene,v_gene,CDR3nt,CDR3aa
-,TRBJ2-7,-,TRBV7-9,TGTTCCAGCAGCCCCGTAGCCTACGAGCAGTACTTC,CSSSPVAYEQYF
-,TRBJ1-4,TRBD1,TRBV27,TGTGCCAGCAGAACACCGGGACAGGGGAACGAAAAACTGTTTTTT,CASRTPGQGNEKLFF
-,TRBJ2-5,TRBD1,TRBV11-2,TGTGCCAGCACCCGACAGGGGCAATCGGGAGAGACCCAGTACTTC,CASTRQGQSGETQYF
-,TRBJ2-5,-,TRBV6-1,TGTGCCAGCAGTGATAGGGGGATCAAAGAGACCCAGTACTTC,CASSDRGIKETQYF
-,TRBJ2-2,-,TRBV7-6,TGTGCCAGCAGCCCCGGGACAAGCGTCACCGGGGAGCTGTTTTTT,CASSPGTSVTGELFF
-,TRBJ2-3,TRBD2,TRBV27,TGTGCCAGCAGTCCCATAGCGGGGGTTGTACAGGGTACGCAGTATTTT,CASSPIAGVVQGTQYF
-,TRBJ1-1,-,TRBV7-9,TGTGCCAGCATCAGGGGCTCGAACACTGAAGCTTTCTTT,CASIRGSNTEAFF
-,TRBJ2-7,-,TRBV5-6,TGTGCCAGCAGCTTGAGTGCGGTTACCTACGAGCAGTACTTC,CASSLSAVTYEQYF
-,TRBJ1-2,-,TRBV19,TGTGCCAGTAGTAGGCAGTCTAACTATGGCTACACCTTC,CASSRQSNYGYTF
once,TRBJ2-7,-,TRBV6-1,TGTGCCACCGAGACTGAAGCCTACGAGCAGTACTTC,CATETEAYEQYF
few,TRBJ1-5,TRBD1,TRBV29-1,TGCAGCGTCGCCACAGGGGGTGGTAGCAATCAGCCCCAGCATTTT,CSVATGGGSNQPQHF
-,TRBJ1-6,-,TRBV9,TGTGCCAGCAGCGTACTGGAGACGAATTCACCCCTCCACTTT,CASSVLETNSPLHF
-,TRBJ2-7,TRBD2,TRBV2,TGTGCCAGCAAACTAGCGGGGGAAAGGCAGTACTTC,CASKLAGERQYF
-,TRBJ2-1,-,TRBV6-1,TGTGCCAGCAGTGATGCGGTCTACGAGCAGTTCTTC,CASSDAVYEQFF
-,TRBJ1-6,-,TRBV7-8,TGTGCCAGCAGCTTAGCAGCGGGGTCCCTCCACTTT,CASSLAAGSLHF
-,TRBJ2-5,-,TRBV29-1,TGCAGCGTTGAATCCAGGGGTTCCCAAGAGACCCAGTACTTC,CSVESRGSQETQYF
-,TRBJ2-2,TRBD1,TRBV27,TGTGCCAGCAGCTCGACAGGGTTCAACACCGGGGAGCTGTTTTTT,CASSSTGFNTGELFF
-,TRBJ1-4,TRBD1,TRBV7-9,TGTTCCAGCAGCTCGAAATGGGAGGGACAGGGGGTTGAAAAACTGTTTTTT,CSSSSKWEGQGVEKLFF
-,TRBJ1-2,TRBD1,TRBV2,TGTGCCAGCAGTGAGGGACAGGGAAACTATGGCTACACCTTC,CASSEGQGNYGYTF
-,TRBJ2-3,TRBD2,TRBV15,TGTGCCACCAGCAGAGAATCGAGCGGACTAGCGGGGCCTGGGGATACGCAGTATTTT,CATSRESSGLAGPGDTQYF
-,TRBJ2-3,-,TRBV6-4,TGTGCCAGCAGTGACTCGGCCTCCTCTAGCACAGATACGCAGTATTTT,CASSDSASSSTDTQYF
-,TRBJ2-6,-,TRBV5-1,TGCGCCAGCAGCTTGGCGTCGCTACCTGGGGCCAACGTCCTGACTTTC,CASSLASLPGANVLTF
-,TRBJ1-1,-,TRBV10-3,TGTGCCATAAAAGGGGGGGACGACACTGAAGCTTTCTTT,CAIKGGDDTEAFF
-,TRBJ2-7,-,TRBV11-2,TGTGCCAGCAGCCGAATGGACATCCACTCCTACGAGCAGTACTTC,CASSRMDIHSYEQYF
-,TRBJ2-3,TRBD2,TRBV25-1,TGTGCCAGCAGGCAGACTAGCGGGGGAGCAGATACGCAGTATTTT,CASRQTSGGADTQYF
-,TRBJ1-1,-,TRBV27,TGTGCCAGCAGTCATAGTGAACGTACTGAAGCTTTCTTT,CASSHSERTEAFF
-,TRBJ1-2,-,TRBV5-6,TGTGCCAGCAGCTTGGGGAGGGGCGACTATGGCTACACCTTC,CASSLGRGDYGYTF
-,TRBJ2-7,TRBD2,TRBV7-9,TGTGCCAGCAGCCAGCCCATAGCGGGAAGTAGTTACGAGCAGTACTTC,CASSQPIAGSSYEQYF
-,TRBJ2-5,-,TRBV7-9,TGTGCCAGCAGCCCTCCGGGGGAGGAGGAGACCCAGTACTTC,CASSPPGEEETQYF
-,TRBJ2-3,-,TRBV7-8,TGTGCCAGCAGCTTAGTAGACGGGGCGGGGACAGATACGCAGTATTTT,CASSLVDGAGTDTQYF
-,TRBJ1-5,TRBD1,TRBV4-1,TGCGCCAGCAGCCAAGGACAGGGGGTAGCCCAGCATTTT,CASSQGQGVAQHF
-,TRBJ1-4,-,TRBV4-1,TGCGCCAGCAGCTCCTCGGCGGTCAATGAATTGGAAAAACTGTTTTTT,CASSSSAVNELEKLFF
-,TRBJ2-1,-,TRBV29-1,TGCAGCGACTATTCAGGGACTCGGTCCTACAATGAGCAGTTCTTC,CSDYSGTRSYNEQFF
-,TRBJ2-2,-,TRBV7-6,TGTGCCAGCAGCTTAACCGGGACTCTGAACACCGGGGAGCTGTTTTTT,CASSLTGTLNTGELFF
once,TRBJ1-3,-,TRBV6-5,TGTGCCAGCAGTCCGGGGGATTCCTCTGGAAACACCATATATTTT,CASSPGDSSGNTIYF